Listed below are T cell receptor beta chains from one sample, sequenced in a study of shared clonotypes between healthy human individuals. Method: immunoSEQ multiplex PCR; TCRdb's copy keeps in-frame clones and lacks some. The top ten clones hold approximately 1.5% of a sample with about 1 million clones, 70% to 80% of them seen once. Sequencing input: memory CD4+ T cells sorted from blood. These receptors all stem from a man between 18 and 35 years old in good health. CDR3s include the opening cysteine and the closing phenylalanine or tryptophan. The order of the fields is CDR3 protein, CDR3 DNA, V gene, J gene, D gene, clone size. The D gene is left open where the match is weak. Clone size is not always given. Where it is, it says once, few, many or a class for expanded clones.

CATSRGEIGYEQYF	TGTGCCACCAGCAGAGGCGAGATTGGGTACGAGCAGTACTTC	TRBV15	TRBJ2-7	-	once
CASSSSGYRGGETQYF	TGTGCCAGTTCCTCCTCCGGGTACAGGGGAGGGGAGACCCAGTACTTC	TRBV18	TRBJ2-5	-	-
CASSYPSTGGATQYF	TGTGCCAGCAGTTACCCATCAACTGGGGGGGCGACCCAGTACTTC	TRBV6-5	TRBJ2-5	-	once
CASSLVAGPTGYTF	TGTGCCAGCAGCTTAGTTGCAGGCCCCACAGGCTACACCTTC	TRBV7-2	TRBJ1-2	-	few
CASSPDVLVRYGYTF	TGTGCCAGCTCACCAGATGTATTGGTACGGTATGGCTACACCTTC	TRBV18	TRBJ1-2	-	few
CASSESRVENSPLHF	TGTGCCAGCAGTGAATCCAGGGTGGAAAATTCACCCCTCCACTTT	TRBV25-1	TRBJ1-6	-	-
CASSQAGDYGYTF	TGCGCCAGCAGCCAAGCAGGGGACTATGGCTACACCTTC	TRBV4-1	TRBJ1-2	-	-
CASSQGTTQETQYF	TGCGCCAGCAGCCAAGGAACTACACAAGAGACCCAGTACTTC	TRBV4-3	TRBJ2-5	-	-
CASSSQGGANEKLFF	TGTGCCAGCAGCTCGCAGGGGGGAGCTAATGAAAAACTGTTTTTT	TRBV5-8	TRBJ1-4	TRBD1	-
CASRQGSGTEAFF	TGCGCCAGCCGACAGGGGTCGGGGACTGAAGCTTTCTTT	TRBV5-1	TRBJ1-1	TRBD1	few
CASSLGQVETQYF	TGTGCCAGCAGCTTAGGGCAGGTAGAGACCCAGTACTTC	TRBV7-9	TRBJ2-5	-	-
CASGLVPAGPNEQFF	TGTGCTAGTGGTTTGGTCCCCGCGGGACCCAATGAGCAGTTCTTC	TRBV12-5	TRBJ2-1	-	-
CASSLSTNTEAFF	TGTGCCAGCAGCCTTTCAACGAACACTGAAGCTTTCTTT	TRBV5-6	TRBJ1-1	-	-
CASSKVIRIGGVNPLNGYTF	TGTGCCAGCAGCAAAGTGATTCGAATAGGGGGAGTAAACCCTTTGAATGGCTACACCTTC	TRBV21-1	TRBJ1-2	-	once
CASSSIQGKGYTF	TGTGCCAGCAGTTCAATACAGGGGAAGGGCTACACCTTC	TRBV6-4	TRBJ1-2	TRBD1	-
CASSLGSGRYNEQFF	TGTGCCAGCAGCTTAGGGAGCGGGAGATACAATGAGCAGTTCTTC	TRBV11-2	TRBJ2-1	TRBD2	-
CASSSFSFRTGNQETQYF	TGTGCCAGCAGCTCCTTTAGTTTTCGGACAGGGAATCAAGAGACCCAGTACTTC	TRBV11-2	TRBJ2-5	TRBD1	many
CASSVGASGTYNEQFF	TGTGCCAGCAGCGTAGGAGCTAGCGGAACTTACAATGAGCAGTTCTTC	TRBV9	TRBJ2-1	TRBD2	-
CASSLGPSHQPQHF	TGTGCCAGCAGCTTAGGGCCTAGCCATCAGCCCCAGCATTTT	TRBV7-9	TRBJ1-5	-	-
CAISASAGQGRGEVSTEAFF	TGTGCCATCAGTGCGTCTGCAGGACAGGGGAGAGGTGAGGTGAGCACTGAAGCTTTCTTT	TRBV10-3	TRBJ1-1	TRBD1	-